This TCR beta chain was found in a study of T cell responses to AZD1222 COVID-19 vaccine. Study-wide results and caveats: It was only a handful of AZD1222 recipients who were seropositive at baseline. Clonal diversity was possibly underestimated; the donors were predominantly white British and more often female. The repertoires were collected only after the peak T cell response.

The CDR3 totals 15 residues. CDR1 LGHDT and CDR2 YNNKEL come from the germline V gene (reference sequence). Deletions cut 4 bases from V and 5 bases from J, with 17 bases between. As to this clone: As yet, its antigen is unknown.

Here immunoSEQ multiplex PCR was the method, and the copy in TCRdb shows in-frame clones only, minus some. The sample yields 120,000 to 150,000 clones, 80% to 85% seen once. The origin of this receptor is an adult in good health. The chain links TRBV3-1 (or the pseudogene TRBV3-2) to TRBJ2-5; a weak D match, TRBD1 (6 bases). This sample comprised peripheral blood, obtained on day 0 of MenACWY control vaccination. The CDR3 coding sequence is TGTGCCAGCAGCCCCGAGTGGGGGCCGGGGGAGACCCAGTACTTC. Protein product: CASSPEWGPGETQYF.